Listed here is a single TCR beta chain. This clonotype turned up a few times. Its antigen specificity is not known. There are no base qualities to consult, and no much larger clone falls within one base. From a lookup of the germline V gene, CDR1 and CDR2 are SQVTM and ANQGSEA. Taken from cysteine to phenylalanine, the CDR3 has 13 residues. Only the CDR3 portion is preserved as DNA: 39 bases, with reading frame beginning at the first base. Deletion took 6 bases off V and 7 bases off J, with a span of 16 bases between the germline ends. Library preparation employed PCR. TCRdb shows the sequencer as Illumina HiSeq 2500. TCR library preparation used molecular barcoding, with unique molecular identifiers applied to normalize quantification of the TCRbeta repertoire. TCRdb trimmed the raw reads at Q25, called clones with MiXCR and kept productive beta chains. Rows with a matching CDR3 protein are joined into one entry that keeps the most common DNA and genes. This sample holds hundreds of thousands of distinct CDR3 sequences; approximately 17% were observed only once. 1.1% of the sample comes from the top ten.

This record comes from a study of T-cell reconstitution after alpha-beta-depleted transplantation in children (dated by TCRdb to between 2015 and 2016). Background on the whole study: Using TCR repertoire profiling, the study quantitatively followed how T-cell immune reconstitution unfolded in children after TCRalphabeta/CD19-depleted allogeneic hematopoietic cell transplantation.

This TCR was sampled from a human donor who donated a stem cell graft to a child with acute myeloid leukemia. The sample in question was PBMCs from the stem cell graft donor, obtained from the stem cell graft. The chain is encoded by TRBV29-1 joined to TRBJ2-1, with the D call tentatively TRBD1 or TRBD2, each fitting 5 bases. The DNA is TGCAGCGTGGGGAAGGGACCGGGGAATGAGCAGTTCTTC. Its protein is CSVGKGPGNEQFF.